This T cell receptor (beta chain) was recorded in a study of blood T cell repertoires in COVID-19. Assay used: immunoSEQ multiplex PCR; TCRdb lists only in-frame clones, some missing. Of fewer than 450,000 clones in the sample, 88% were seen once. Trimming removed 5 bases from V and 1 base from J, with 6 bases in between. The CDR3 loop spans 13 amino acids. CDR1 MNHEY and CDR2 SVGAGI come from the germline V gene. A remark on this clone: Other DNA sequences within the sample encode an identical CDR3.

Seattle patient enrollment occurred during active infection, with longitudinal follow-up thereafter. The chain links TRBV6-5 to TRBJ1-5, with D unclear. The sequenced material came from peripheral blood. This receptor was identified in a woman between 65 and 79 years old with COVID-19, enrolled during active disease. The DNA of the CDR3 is TGTGCCAGCAGTCCAGGCAGCAATCAGCCCCAGCATTTT. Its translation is CASSPGSNQPQHF.